The T cell receptor beta chain under discussion was sequenced for a study of T cell repertoires in ileal Crohn's disease. Patients were adults with ileal or ileocolonic Crohn's disease needing resection. The repertoire was sequenced with immunoSEQ multiplex PCR; TCRdb's copy has only in-frame clones and lacks some. The repertoire holds 11,000 to 15,000 clones, with 80% to 85% as singletons. This CDR3 is 16 amino acids long. The germline CDR1 and CDR2 sequences are SGDLS and YYNGEE. Trimming pared 0 bases from V and 0 bases from J, leaving 11 bases between. Sample: ileal tissue. The chain couples TRBV9 to TRBJ2-3; perhaps TRBD1 as D (5 bases). This sequence was found in an adult with Crohn's disease. The CDR3 DNA is TGTGCCAGCAGCGTAGTAGGGGCGTCTAGCACAGATACGCAGTATTTT. It is translated as CASSVVGASSTDTQYF. The whole variable domain, filled in from reference TRBV9 and TRBJ2-3, reads DSGVTQTPKHLITATGQRVTLRCSPRSGDLSVYWYQQSLDQGLQFLIQYYNGEERAKGNILERFSAQQFPDLHSELNLSSLELGDSALYFCASSVVGASSTDTQYFGPGTRLTVL.